This is a list of T cell receptor beta chains from one sample in a study of neoadjuvant anti-PD-1 for oral cavity cancer. The assay was immunoSEQ multiplex PCR, and TCRdb's table has in-frame clones only and misses some. The sample includes about 14,000 clones, over 60% of them seen just once. The sample here was PBMCs, taken after nivolumab (anti-PD-1) treatment. Receptor source: a person between 40 and 79 years old with oral cavity squamous cell carcinoma. Both conserved end residues are part of each CDR3. The order of the fields is clone size, J gene, D gene, V gene, CDR3 DNA, CDR3 protein. D genes are given only for firm matches. Size values are once, few and many counts, or a class for expanded clones, and some rows have none.

abundance: NA
j_gene: TRBJ2-5
d_gene: TRBD2
v_gene: TRBV7-2
CDR3nt: TGTGCCAGCAGCTTGGGGACTAGACAAGAGACCCAGTACTTC
CDR3aa: CASSLGTRQETQYF

abundance: NA
j_gene: TRBJ2-7
d_gene: NA
v_gene: TRBV5-6
CDR3nt: TGTGCCAGCAGCCACTCCTACGAGCAGTACTTC
CDR3aa: CASSHSYEQYF

abundance: NA
j_gene: TRBJ1-6
d_gene: NA
v_gene: TRBV19
CDR3nt: TGTGCCAGTACGGGGAACCGGCAATATAATTCACCCCTCCACTTT
CDR3aa: CASTGNRQYNSPLHF

abundance: NA
j_gene: TRBJ2-5
d_gene: NA
v_gene: TRBV5-4
CDR3nt: TGTGCCAGCAGCTTGGGGGATACCGAGGAGACCCAGTACTTC
CDR3aa: CASSLGDTEETQYF

abundance: NA
j_gene: TRBJ2-2
d_gene: NA
v_gene: TRBV6-1
CDR3nt: TGTGCCAGCAGTGAGAGGGAGGCCGGGGAGCTGTTTTTT
CDR3aa: CASSEREAGELFF

abundance: NA
j_gene: TRBJ1-2
d_gene: NA
v_gene: TRBV5-4
CDR3nt: TGTGCCAGCAGCTCCGGGACCAACTATGGCTACACCTTC
CDR3aa: CASSSGTNYGYTF

abundance: NA
j_gene: TRBJ2-2
d_gene: TRBD2
v_gene: TRBV5-6
CDR3nt: TGTGCCAGCAGCTTGTCGAAAGAGCGGGAGAGGATCGGGGAGCTGTTTTTT
CDR3aa: CASSLSKERERIGELFF

abundance: NA
j_gene: TRBJ2-5
d_gene: NA
v_gene: TRBV10-3
CDR3nt: TGTGCCATCAGAGGGGGAGAGACCCAGTACTTC
CDR3aa: CAIRGGETQYF

abundance: NA
j_gene: TRBJ1-2
d_gene: NA
v_gene: TRBV30
CDR3nt: TGTGCCTGGAGTTCCAATGGCGACTTTGGCTACACCTTC
CDR3aa: CAWSSNGDFGYTF

abundance: few
j_gene: TRBJ2-1
d_gene: TRBD2
v_gene: TRBV6-5
CDR3nt: TGTGCCAGCTCTTCCCCTAGCGGGGGAACCAATGAGCAGTTCTTC
CDR3aa: CASSSPSGGTNEQFF

abundance: NA
j_gene: TRBJ2-2
d_gene: NA
v_gene: TRBV7-7
CDR3nt: TGTGCTAGCAGCTTAGCTTGGAGAACCGGGGAGCTGTTTTTT
CDR3aa: CASSLAWRTGELFF

abundance: NA
j_gene: TRBJ2-1
d_gene: TRBD2
v_gene: TRBV19
CDR3nt: TGTGCCAGCCGACTAGCGGGATCTAATGAGCAGTTCTTC
CDR3aa: CASRLAGSNEQFF

abundance: NA
j_gene: TRBJ2-1
d_gene: NA
v_gene: TRBV7-2
CDR3nt: TGTGCCAGCAGCTTAAGGGCCGAGACTTTTTACAATGAGCAGTTCTTC
CDR3aa: CASSLRAETFYNEQFF

abundance: once
j_gene: TRBJ1-5
d_gene: TRBD1
v_gene: TRBV5-6
CDR3nt: TGTGCCAGCAGCTTGTTTGGACAGGTAGGGCCCCAGCATTTT
CDR3aa: CASSLFGQVGPQHF

abundance: NA
j_gene: TRBJ1-1
d_gene: NA
v_gene: TRBV10-1
CDR3nt: TGCGCCAGCAGTGAGTCCGGGGGGGGTGAAGCTTTCTTT
CDR3aa: CASSESGGGEAFF

abundance: NA
j_gene: TRBJ2-2
d_gene: TRBD2
v_gene: TRBV6-4
CDR3nt: TGTGCCAGCAGTGAGCGGACTAGGGCGAACACCGGGGAGCTGTTTTTT
CDR3aa: CASSERTRANTGELFF

abundance: NA
j_gene: TRBJ2-5
d_gene: TRBD1
v_gene: TRBV27
CDR3nt: TGTGCCAGCAGTGCCAGACAGGGGGGGAGGGAGACCCAGTACTTC
CDR3aa: CASSARQGGRETQYF

abundance: NA
j_gene: TRBJ1-1
d_gene: TRBD1
v_gene: TRBV27
CDR3nt: TGTGCCAGCAGGGACACTTGGGACAGGGGGCCGTTGGACACTGAAGCTTTCTTT
CDR3aa: CASRDTWDRGPLDTEAFF

abundance: NA
j_gene: TRBJ2-3
d_gene: NA
v_gene: TRBV28
CDR3nt: TGTGCCAGCAGTTCCACGAACACAGATACGCAGTATTTT
CDR3aa: CASSSTNTDTQYF

abundance: few
j_gene: TRBJ2-1
d_gene: NA
v_gene: TRBV2
CDR3nt: TGTGCCAGCGGAGGCGGCCGAAGCTCCTACAATGAGCAGTTCTTC
CDR3aa: CASGGGRSSYNEQFF

abundance: NA
j_gene: TRBJ2-1
d_gene: TRBD2
v_gene: TRBV11-2
CDR3nt: TGTGCCAGCAGCTTAACTTTAGCGGGAGGGAACCATGAGCAGTTCTTC
CDR3aa: CASSLTLAGGNHEQFF

abundance: NA
j_gene: TRBJ1-2
d_gene: NA
v_gene: TRBV2
CDR3nt: TGTGCCAGCAGTTTTGGGGGGGCGAATGGCTACACCTTC
CDR3aa: CASSFGGANGYTF

abundance: NA
j_gene: TRBJ2-3
d_gene: NA
v_gene: TRBV28
CDR3nt: TGTGCCAGCAGTTTTGAGGGGCCAAGGGGGGGATATGGGACAGATACGCAGTATTTT
CDR3aa: CASSFEGPRGGYGTDTQYF

abundance: NA
j_gene: TRBJ2-1
d_gene: NA
v_gene: TRBV5-1
CDR3nt: TGCGCCAGCAGCTTGGGCCAGGGCTACTACAATGAGCAGTTCTTC
CDR3aa: CASSLGQGYYNEQFF

abundance: NA
j_gene: TRBJ2-5
d_gene: TRBD2
v_gene: TRBV25-1
CDR3nt: TGTGCCAGCAGTGTTGTAGCGGGGGCGGGGGAGACCCAGTACTTC
CDR3aa: CASSVVAGAGETQYF

abundance: NA
j_gene: TRBJ2-7
d_gene: NA
v_gene: TRBV27
CDR3nt: TGTGCCAGCAGTTTTGCTTCGGGGTCCCAATGGGGCGAGCAGTACTTC
CDR3aa: CASSFASGSQWGEQYF

abundance: NA
j_gene: TRBJ2-3
d_gene: TRBD2
v_gene: TRBV27
CDR3nt: TGTGCCAGCAAACCACTAGGGACTAGCGGAAAGAGAGGTGCAGATACGCAGTATTTT
CDR3aa: CASKPLGTSGKRGADTQYF

abundance: NA
j_gene: TRBJ1-5
d_gene: TRBD1
v_gene: TRBV4-1
CDR3nt: TGCGCCAGCAGCCAGCCAGGACAGGTTGGGCAGCCCCAGCATTTT
CDR3aa: CASSQPGQVGQPQHF

abundance: NA
j_gene: TRBJ2-3
d_gene: TRBD2
v_gene: TRBV5-4
CDR3nt: TGTGCCAGCAACCTAGCGGGAGGGCTAACAGATACGCAGTATTTT
CDR3aa: CASNLAGGLTDTQYF

abundance: NA
j_gene: TRBJ1-4
d_gene: NA
v_gene: TRBV10-2
CDR3nt: TGCGCCAGCAGTGAGAATTATGGGGGCCCGAGAGAAAAACTGTTTTTT
CDR3aa: CASSENYGGPREKLFF

abundance: once
j_gene: TRBJ2-3
d_gene: NA
v_gene: TRBV5-1
CDR3nt: TGCGCCAGCAGCTCGGACAGCACAGATACGCAGTATTTT
CDR3aa: CASSSDSTDTQYF

abundance: NA
j_gene: TRBJ1-5
d_gene: NA
v_gene: TRBV30
CDR3nt: TGTGCCTGGAGTTTATCTGGGGGTCAGCCCCAGCATTTT
CDR3aa: CAWSLSGGQPQHF

abundance: NA
j_gene: TRBJ1-2
d_gene: NA
v_gene: TRBV27
CDR3nt: TGTGCCAGCACCACACAGTTCAATCAGACTCGGAACTATGGCTACACCTTC
CDR3aa: CASTTQFNQTRNYGYTF

abundance: few
j_gene: TRBJ2-6
d_gene: NA
v_gene: TRBV27
CDR3nt: TGTGCCAGCAGTTTATCGGCAAGGCGGAACTCTGGGGCCAACGTCCTGACTTTC
CDR3aa: CASSLSARRNSGANVLTF

abundance: few
j_gene: TRBJ2-2
d_gene: NA
v_gene: TRBV6-6
CDR3nt: TGTGCCAGCAGGGCGGCAGGGTCCGGGGAGCTGTTTTTT
CDR3aa: CASRAAGSGELFF

abundance: NA
j_gene: TRBJ1-1
d_gene: TRBD1
v_gene: TRBV5-4
CDR3nt: TGTGCCAGCAGCCTGGACAGGGGGCTAGGTACTGAAGCTTTCTTT
CDR3aa: CASSLDRGLGTEAFF

abundance: once
j_gene: TRBJ2-7
d_gene: NA
v_gene: TRBV19
CDR3nt: TGTGCCAGTAAGCTACATGGAGGAGAGACCTACGAGCAGTACTTC
CDR3aa: CASKLHGGETYEQYF

abundance: NA
j_gene: TRBJ1-5
d_gene: NA
v_gene: TRBV6-1
CDR3nt: TGTGCCAGCAGAACCAGGGGTAATCGCAATCAGCCCCAGCATTTT
CDR3aa: CASRTRGNRNQPQHF

abundance: once
j_gene: TRBJ2-1
d_gene: TRBD1
v_gene: TRBV11-2
CDR3nt: TGTGCCAGCAGCTCGGGACAGAGCTCCTACAATGAGCAGTTCTTC
CDR3aa: CASSSGQSSYNEQFF

abundance: NA
j_gene: TRBJ2-7
d_gene: NA
v_gene: TRBV9
CDR3nt: TGTGCCAGCAGCGTAGACGGCTCCTCCTACGAGCAGTACTTC
CDR3aa: CASSVDGSSYEQYF

abundance: NA
j_gene: TRBJ1-1
d_gene: NA
v_gene: TRBV4-1
CDR3nt: TGCGCCAGCAGCCAGTCTGGACATATGAACACTGAAGCTTTCTTT
CDR3aa: CASSQSGHMNTEAFF

abundance: few
j_gene: TRBJ1-5
d_gene: TRBD1
v_gene: TRBV6-4
CDR3nt: TGTGCCAGCAGAGGGACAGTCAATCAGCCCCAGCATTTT
CDR3aa: CASRGTVNQPQHF

abundance: NA
j_gene: TRBJ2-6
d_gene: TRBD1
v_gene: TRBV27
CDR3nt: TGTGCCAGCAGTCCCAGACAGGGCATGGAGGGGGCCAACGTCCTGACTTTC
CDR3aa: CASSPRQGMEGANVLTF

abundance: few
j_gene: TRBJ2-3
d_gene: TRBD2
v_gene: TRBV7-9
CDR3nt: TGTGCCAGCAGCTTAGGTGTTAGCGGGACGTCCACAGATACGCAGTATTTT
CDR3aa: CASSLGVSGTSTDTQYF

abundance: NA
j_gene: TRBJ1-2
d_gene: TRBD1
v_gene: TRBV28
CDR3nt: TGTGCCAGCAGGACGGCCGGGACAGGGCACCCTGGCTACACCTTC
CDR3aa: CASRTAGTGHPGYTF